These 30 T cell receptor beta chains were sequenced from one sample in a study of blood T cells in healthy people across ages. Primed by a sample-barcoded 5' primer and a J-beta primer mix, a second PCR proceeded for about 6 to 12 cycles. Each CDR3 protein is one row after TCRdb ran MiXCR on the 5' RACE reads. The table has around 1,000,000 distinct CDR3 sequences, 35% to 40% seen once; the top ten hold 10% to 15%. Sequencing was performed on blood. The receptors originated from a man between 18 and 35 years old in good health.

The V call is TRBV6-6, the J call TRBJ2-1; 8 bases align to TRBD1. Unmatched junction bases numbered 13, after V lost 8 bases and J lost 4 bases. CDR1 and CDR2 from the germline V gene are MNHNY and SVGAGI (reference sequence). This CDR3 spans 16 amino acids. Here the CDR3 DNA reads TGTGCCAGCGGAGAGCTGGGACAGGATTATTACAATGAGCAGTTCTTC. It codes for CASGELGQDYYNEQFF.

The rearrangement links TRBV27 to TRBJ2-5; the D gene is possibly TRBD1 (5 bases). Germline CDR1 reads MNHEY; CDR2 reads SMNVEV (reference sequence). The CDR3 runs 16 residues. V lost 2 bases to trimming and J lost 4 bases, with 17 bases between them. The CDR3 nucleotides read TGTGCCAGCAGTTTACAGGATCCAGGGATTCGAGAGACCCAGTACTTC. Protein: CASSLQDPGIRETQYF.

This clonotype was recorded many times. V and J are TRBV29-1 and TRBJ2-3; 7 bases are shared with TRBD1. The CDR3 loop spans 13 amino acids. Trimming took 5 bases from V and 5 from J; bases not matched to a gene: 7. The V gene's germline CDR1 is SQVTM and CDR2 ANQGSEA. The DNA for the CDR3 is TGCAGCGTTAAGGGGGCCGTCGGAGATACGCAGTATTTT. Its protein product is CSVKGAVGDTQYF.

The genes are TRBV5-1 and TRBJ2-1; D gene ambiguous. This CDR3 contains 12 residues. V was shortened by 5 bases and J by 4 bases, with 7 bases between the two germline ends. Germline CDR1 reads SGHRS; CDR2 reads YFSETQ. The CDR3 DNA follows: TGCGCCAGCAGTTTTCAGTACAATGAGCAGTTCTTC. It translates to CASSFQYNEQFF.

This chain connects TRBV20-1 to TRBJ2-1, with 10 bases aligning to TRBD1. The V and J ends lost 5 bases and 6 bases, in that order; junction bases with no gene match: 4. Germline CDR1 is DFQATT and CDR2 is SNEGSKA (reference sequence). This CDR3 comprises 13 residues. The CDR3 loop reads CSAGGTGVNEQFF. DNA of the CDR3: TGCAGTGCTGGGGGGACAGGGGTCAATGAGCAGTTCTTC.

The rearrangement uses TRBV6-5 and TRBJ1-1; D ambiguous. V was cut by 6 bases and J by 4 bases, with 12 bases left in between. The CDR3 is 13 amino acids. Germline V gene sequence: CDR1 MNHEY, CDR2 SVGAGI. In DNA, the CDR3 is TGTGCCAGCAGGCCCAATGGAGTCACTGAAGCTTTCTTT. Its translation: CASRPNGVTEAFF.

The chain employs TRBV20-1 and TRBJ1-2; 8 positions match TRBD1. CDR3 length equals 14 residues. V lost 5 bases to trimming and J lost 2 bases; unmatched junction nucleotides: 7. CDR1 is DFQATT, CDR2 SNEGSKA, per germline (reference sequence). The CDR3 spells CSADQGAGNYGYTF. The CDR3 nucleotides are TGCAGTGCTGATCAGGGGGCTGGAAACTATGGCTACACCTTC.

This clonotype has at least ten counts. The chain employs TRBV2 and TRBJ2-1, with 12 bases that match TRBD1. The V and J ends lost 5 bases and 8 bases, in that order; junction bases with no gene match: 7. The V gene's germline CDR1 is SNHLY and CDR2 FYNNEI. The CDR3 length is 15 residues. As DNA, the CDR3 is TGTGCCAGCAGTAACCCGGGACAGGGGGCCCATGAGCAGTTCTTC. This encodes CASSNPGQGAHEQFF.

The chain employs TRBV7-9 and TRBJ2-5; D is possibly TRBD1 (6 bases). Germline values: CDR1 SEHNR, CDR2 FQNEAQ (reference sequence). Trimming left V 10 bases short and J 11 bases short, with 29 bases between. This CDR3 is 15 amino acids long. CDR3 region: CATLGAGANYNEQYF. The CDR3 region has the DNA TGTGCCACCTTGGGGGCAGGGGCTAACTACAATGAGCAGTACTTC.

V gene TRBV12-3 or TRBV12-4 combines with J gene TRBJ1-1, with D perhaps matching TRBD1 (6 bases). The CDR3 is 15 amino acids. Deletions cut 7 bases from V and 0 bases from J, with 15 bases between. The CDR3 DNA sequence: TGTGCCAGCAACCCTGAGGGGGGTATGAACACTGAAGCTTTCTTT. Translating gives CASNPEGGMNTEAFF.

The chain recombines TRBV7-2 with TRBJ2-1; 7 nucleotides match TRBD1. The junction had 7 bases not matched to a gene; V was cut back by 2 bases and J by 3 bases. The CDR3 spans 16 residues. In germline, CDR1 is SGHTA, CDR2 FQGNSA. CDR3 in amino acids: CASSLSGTANYNEQFF. In nucleotides, the CDR3 is TGTGCCAGCAGCTTAAGTGGGACAGCGAACTACAATGAGCAGTTCTTC.

This clonotype turned up a few times. This chain uses TRBV3-1 with TRBJ2-3, with D possibly matching TRBD2 (5 bases). The germline V gene has CDR1 LGHDT and CDR2 YNNKEL (reference sequence). V dropped 2 bases and J dropped 3 bases, with 6 bases sitting between them. There are 13 residues in the CDR3. In DNA, the CDR3 is TGTGCCAGCAGCCAATGGGAGACAGATACGCAGTATTTT. As protein: CASSQWETDTQYF.

The chain joins TRBV27 to TRBJ2-3; D is uncertain. Per the germline V gene, CDR1 is MNHEY and CDR2 is SMNVEV (reference sequence). The CDR3 runs to 15 residues. The V and J ends lost 2 bases and 0 bases respectively, with 9 bases between them. This CDR3 reads CASSLSESSTDTQYF. The CDR3 coding sequence is TGTGCCAGCAGTTTAAGCGAGAGTAGCACAGATACGCAGTATTTT.

This clonotype appeared a few times. One end of the junction fails to match germline, which may point to a read error. The chain recombines TRBV12-3 or TRBV12-4 with TRBJ1-6; D ambiguous. The length of the CDR3 is 13 residues. The DNA of the CDR3 is TGTGCCAGCAGCTTAGGTCGAGGTTCACCCCTCCACTTT. Translating gives CASSLGRGSPLHF.

This clonotype has only a few counts. The chain links TRBV5-1 to TRBJ1-4, with unresolved D. The CDR3 sequence is 17 residues long. V was shortened by 1 base and J by 0 bases, with 13 bases between the two germline ends. Germline V gene sequence: CDR1 SGHRS, CDR2 YFSETQ. CDR3 region: CASSLRFDTATNEKLFF. DNA for the CDR3: TGCGCCAGCAGCTTGCGTTTCGATACCGCAACTAATGAAAAACTGTTTTTT.

This clonotype was seen a few times. V is TRBV12-3 or TRBV12-4 and J is TRBJ2-1, with 8 bases identical to TRBD1. The J call is uncertain, as TRBJ2-7 better fits the DNA end. This CDR3 is 15 amino acids long. CDR3 residues: CASSERQGRYNEQYF. In DNA form, the CDR3 reads TGTGCCAGCAGCGAAAGACAGGGGAGATACAATGAGCAGTACTTC.

The chain employs TRBV20-1 and TRBJ1-5, with unresolved D. CDR3 length equals 15 residues. Germline CDR1 is DFQATT and CDR2 is SNEGSKA (reference sequence). Trimming removed 7 bases at V and 4 bases at J, with 20 bases between. As DNA, the CDR3 is TGCAGTGGAGGAAGGGCGGGCGATTGGAATCAGCCCCAGCATTTT. It is translated as CSGGRAGDWNQPQHF.

On this clonotype: The junction shows a germline mismatch at one end, possibly a read error. The gene calls are TRBV7-8 and TRBJ2-3, with D possibly matching TRBD1 (6 bases). The CDR3 has 15 amino acids. Germline V lookup: CDR1 SGHVS, CDR2 FQNEAQ. The CDR3 spells CASSLGTASTDAQYF. The CDR3 DNA reads TGTGCCAGCAGCTTAGGGACAGCTAGCACAGATGCGCAGTATTTT.

This clonotype was seen a handful of times. The chain has TRBV12-3 or TRBV12-4 and TRBJ2-3; the D is unclear. The CDR3 loop spans 15 amino acids. V was cut by 1 base and J by 3 bases, with 11 bases left in between. The CDR3 region has the DNA TGTGCCAGCAGTTTAGGAGATATTTCAACAGATACGCAGTATTTT. It encodes CASSLGDISTDTQYF.

The chain combines TRBV7-2 with TRBJ2-7; D gene ambiguous. The CDR3 loop spans 14 amino acids. Germline lookup yields CDR1 SGHTA and CDR2 FQGNSA. V gave up 1 base and J gave up 0 bases, with 7 bases separating them. This chain's CDR3 is CASSLVWSSYEQYF. CDR3 nucleotides: TGTGCCAGCAGCTTAGTCTGGAGCTCCTACGAGCAGTACTTC.

Details on this clonotype: Because the CDR3's place on the DNA is in doubt, the DNA is left out and the CDR3 is given as listed by TCRdb. This chain joins TRBV9 and TRBJ1-2; TRBD1, the table's D call, was not compared with the DNA. Germline V CDR1 and CDR2: SGDLS, YYNGEE. The CDR3 spans 14 residues, counting both ends. The CDR3 sequence is CASSVGQGTYGHTF.

J is TRBJ2-5 and V is TRBV2; D is possibly TRBD2 (5 bases). The CDR3 is 15 amino acids. Between the trimmed V and J ends, which lost 0 bases and 1 base, there was a span of 9 bases. Germline CDR1 is SNHLY and CDR2 is FYNNEI. For the CDR3, the DNA is TGTGCCAGCAGTGAAGCGCGGCGGGTCCAAGAGACCCAGTACTTC. As protein: CASSEARRVQETQYF.

The chain carries TRBV6-5 and TRBJ2-5; no definite D call. The CDR3 is made up of 11 amino acids. CDR1 and CDR2 (germline): MNHEY, SVGAGI. Deletions cut 9 bases from V and 3 bases from J, with 8 bases between. The CDR3 sequence: CASTRKETQYF. The CDR3 nucleotides read TGTGCCAGTACAAGAAAAGAGACCCAGTACTTC.

The chain links TRBV7-2 to TRBJ1-2, with D uncertain. CDR1 SGHTA and CDR2 FQGNSA come from the germline V gene. V dropped 0 bases and J dropped 4 bases, with 12 bases sitting between them. This CDR3 has 15 residues. The CDR3 loop is CASSLAQLAGYGYTF. The CDR3 coding sequence is TGTGCCAGCAGCTTAGCGCAGTTGGCAGGCTATGGCTACACCTTC.

This clonotype has a handful of counts. The V gene is TRBV28, the J gene TRBJ1-1; D gene unclear. Germline assignment: CDR1 MDHEN and CDR2 SYDVKM. Deletions cut 5 bases from V and 6 bases from J, with 13 bases between. CDR3 length: 13 amino acids. CDR3 DNA: TGTGCCAGCAGTCCCGGGGAGTGGGCTGAAGCTTTCTTT. Protein product: CASSPGEWAEAFF.

The chain joins TRBV6-5 to TRBJ2-6; the D call may be TRBD1 or TRBD2 (5 bases each). The CDR3 is 18 residues long. V dropped 5 bases and J dropped 0 bases, with 17 bases sitting between them. The V gene's germline CDR1 is MNHEY and CDR2 SVGAGI. In DNA form, the CDR3 reads TGTGCCAGCAGTGCTCGAGGGGCGGATAACTCTGGGGCCAACGTCCTGACTTTC. It codes for CASSARGADNSGANVLTF.

This rearrangement joins TRBV27 to TRBJ2-4, with D perhaps assigned TRBD1 or TRBD2 (7 bases each). Trimming stripped 10 bases from V and 6 bases from J, with 25 bases between. The V gene's germline CDR1 is MNHEY and CDR2 SMNVEV (reference sequence). This CDR3 spans 16 amino acids. The CDR3 nucleotides are TGTGCCACCATGACTAGCCCAGGGGGGAAAGCAAACATTCAGTACTTC. It is translated as CATMTSPGGKANIQYF.

CDR3 amino acids: CASSPYRGGQPQHF. In DNA, the CDR3 is TGTGCCAGCTCACCCTACAGGGGAGGGCAGCCCCAGCATTTT. The chain is built from TRBV18 and TRBJ1-5; 7 bases align to TRBD1. The germline CDR1 and CDR2 sequences are KGHSH and LQKENI. V was pared by 3 bases and J by 7 bases, with 6 bases of the junction left unmatched. CDR3 size: 14 residues.

On this clonotype: This may come from a read error, since a much larger clone is one base off. The J gene is TRBJ2-7, the V gene TRBV4-2, with D perhaps matching TRBD1 (6 bases). Germline CDR1 reads LGHNA; CDR2 reads YNFKEQ. The CDR3 runs to 13 residues. The V end lost 2 bases, the J end lost 6 bases, and 11 bases lay between the germline ends. The CDR3 sequence is CASSQFTGCEQYF. DNA for the CDR3: TGTGCCAGCAGCCAATTCACAGGGTGCGAGCAGTACTTC.

J is TRBJ2-2 and V is TRBV11-2; no definite D call. The CDR3 contains 14 residues. The V end lost 5 bases, the J end lost 4 bases, and 11 bases lay between the germline ends. Germline CDR1 and CDR2: SGHAT and FQNNGV. CDR3 DNA: TGTGCCAGCAGCGACCTGGGTTCCACCGGGGAGCTGTTTTTT. Its translation is CASSDLGSTGELFF.